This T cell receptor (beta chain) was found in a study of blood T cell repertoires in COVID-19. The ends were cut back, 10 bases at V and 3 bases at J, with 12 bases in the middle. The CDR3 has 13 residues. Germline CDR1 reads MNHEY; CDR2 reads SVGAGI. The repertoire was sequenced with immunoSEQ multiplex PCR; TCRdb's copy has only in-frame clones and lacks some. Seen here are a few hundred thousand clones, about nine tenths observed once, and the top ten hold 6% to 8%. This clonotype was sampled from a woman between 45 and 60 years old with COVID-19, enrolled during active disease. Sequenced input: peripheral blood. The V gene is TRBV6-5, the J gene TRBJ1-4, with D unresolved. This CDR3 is CATQDLANEKLFF. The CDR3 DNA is TGTGCCACCCAAGATTTAGCTAATGAAAAACTGTTTTTT.